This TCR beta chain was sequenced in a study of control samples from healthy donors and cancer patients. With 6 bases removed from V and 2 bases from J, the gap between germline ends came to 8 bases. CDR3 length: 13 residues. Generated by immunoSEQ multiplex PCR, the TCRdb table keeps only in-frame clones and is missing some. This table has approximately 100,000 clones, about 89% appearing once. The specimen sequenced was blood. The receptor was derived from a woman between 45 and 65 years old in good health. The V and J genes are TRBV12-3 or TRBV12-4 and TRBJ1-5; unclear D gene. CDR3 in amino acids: CASSTERNQPQHF. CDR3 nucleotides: TGTGCCAGCAGCACCGAGCGCAATCAGCCCCAGCATTTT.